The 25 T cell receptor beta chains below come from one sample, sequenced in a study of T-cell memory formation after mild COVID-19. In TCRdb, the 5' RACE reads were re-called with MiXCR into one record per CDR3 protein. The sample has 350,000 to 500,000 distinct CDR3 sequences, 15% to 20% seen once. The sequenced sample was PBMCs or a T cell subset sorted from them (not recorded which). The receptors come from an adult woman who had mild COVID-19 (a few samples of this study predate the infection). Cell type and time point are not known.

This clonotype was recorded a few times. The CDR3 sequence: CASSQRRAMTGELFF. The CDR3 nucleotides are TGTGCCAGCAGCCAACGCAGGGCGATGACCGGGGAGCTGTTTTTT. The chain joins TRBV7-9 to TRBJ2-2; perhaps TRBD1 as D (5 bases). Trimming removed 5 bases at V and 5 bases at J, with 15 bases between. In germline, CDR1 is SEHNR, CDR2 FQNEAQ (reference sequence). This CDR3 is 15 amino acids long.

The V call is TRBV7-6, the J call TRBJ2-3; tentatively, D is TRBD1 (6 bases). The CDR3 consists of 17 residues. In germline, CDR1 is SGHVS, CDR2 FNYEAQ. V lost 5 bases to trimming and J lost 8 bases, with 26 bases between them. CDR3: CASSPLPEGTPRGTQYF. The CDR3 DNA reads TGTGCCAGCAGCCCACTCCCCGAGGGGACCCCCAGGGGTACGCAGTATTTT.

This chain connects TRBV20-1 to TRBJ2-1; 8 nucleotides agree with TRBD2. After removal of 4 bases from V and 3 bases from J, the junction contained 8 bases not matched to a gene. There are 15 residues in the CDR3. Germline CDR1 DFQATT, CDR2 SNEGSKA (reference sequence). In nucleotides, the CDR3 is TGCAGTGCTACGGTACCTAGCGGGTACTACAATGAGCAGTTCTTC. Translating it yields CSATVPSGYYNEQFF.

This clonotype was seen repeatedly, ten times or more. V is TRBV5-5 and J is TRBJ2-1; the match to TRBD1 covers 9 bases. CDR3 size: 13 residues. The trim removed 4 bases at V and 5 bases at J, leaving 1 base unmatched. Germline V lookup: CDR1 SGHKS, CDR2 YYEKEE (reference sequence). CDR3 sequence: CASSRDRDNEQFF. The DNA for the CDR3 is TGTGCCAGCAGCCGGGACAGGGACAATGAGCAGTTCTTC.

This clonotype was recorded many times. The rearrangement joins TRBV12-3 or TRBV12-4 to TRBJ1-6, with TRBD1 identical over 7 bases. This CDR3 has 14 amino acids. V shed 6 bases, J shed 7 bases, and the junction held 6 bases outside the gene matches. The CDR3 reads CASSLDRANSPLHF. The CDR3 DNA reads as TGTGCCAGCAGCCTTGACAGGGCCAATTCACCCCTCCACTTT.

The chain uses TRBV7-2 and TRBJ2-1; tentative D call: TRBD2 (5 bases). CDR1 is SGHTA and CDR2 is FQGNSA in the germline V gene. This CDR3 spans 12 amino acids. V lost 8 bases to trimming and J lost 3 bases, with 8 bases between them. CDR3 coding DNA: TGTGCCAGCGGGAGTGGCTACAATGAGCAGTTCTTC. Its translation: CASGSGYNEQFF.

The CDR3, as DNA: TGCGCCAGCGCACTAGCCCCGAACACCGGGGAGCTGTTTTTT. Its protein product is CASALAPNTGELFF. The V and J genes are TRBV5-1 and TRBJ2-2; possible D gene TRBD2, 6 bases. The V gene's germline CDR1 is SGHRS and CDR2 YFSETQ. V lost 7 bases to trimming and J lost 0 bases, with 10 bases between them. This CDR3 comprises 14 residues.

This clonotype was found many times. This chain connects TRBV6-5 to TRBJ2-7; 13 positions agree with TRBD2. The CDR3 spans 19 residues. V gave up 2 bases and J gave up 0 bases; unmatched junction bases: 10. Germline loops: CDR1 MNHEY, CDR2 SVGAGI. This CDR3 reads CASSYPKIRTSGSSYEQYF. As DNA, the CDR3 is TGTGCCAGCAGTTACCCTAAGATTCGGACTAGCGGGAGCTCCTACGAGCAGTACTTC.

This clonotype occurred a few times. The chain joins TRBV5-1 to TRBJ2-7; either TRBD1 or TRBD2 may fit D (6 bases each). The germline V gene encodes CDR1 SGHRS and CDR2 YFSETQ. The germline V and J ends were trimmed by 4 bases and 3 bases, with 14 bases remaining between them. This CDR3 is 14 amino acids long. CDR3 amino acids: CASSTEGGGYEQYF. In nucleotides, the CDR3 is TGCGCCAGCAGCACCGAAGGGGGAGGCTACGAGCAGTACTTC.

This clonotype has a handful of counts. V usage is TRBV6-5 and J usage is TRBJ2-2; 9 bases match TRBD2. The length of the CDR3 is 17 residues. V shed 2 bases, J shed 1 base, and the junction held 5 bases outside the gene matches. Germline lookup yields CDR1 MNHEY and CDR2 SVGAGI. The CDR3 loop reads CASSYRLTSGNTGELFF. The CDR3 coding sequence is TGTGCCAGCAGTTACCGCCTGACTAGCGGGAACACCGGGGAGCTGTTTTTT.

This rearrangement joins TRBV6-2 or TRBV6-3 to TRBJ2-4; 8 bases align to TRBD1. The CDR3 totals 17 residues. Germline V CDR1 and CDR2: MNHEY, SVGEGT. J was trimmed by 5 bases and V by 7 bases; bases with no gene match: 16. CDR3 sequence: CASTLTGGVDPENIQYF. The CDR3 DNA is TGTGCCAGCACTCTCACAGGGGGTGTTGATCCGGAAAACATTCAGTACTTC.

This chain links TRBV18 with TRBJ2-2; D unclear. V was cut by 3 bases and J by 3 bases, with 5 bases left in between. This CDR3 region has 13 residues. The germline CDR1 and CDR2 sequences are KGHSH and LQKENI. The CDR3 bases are TGTGCCAGCTCACCGACGGACACCGGGGAGCTGTTTTTT. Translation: CASSPTDTGELFF.

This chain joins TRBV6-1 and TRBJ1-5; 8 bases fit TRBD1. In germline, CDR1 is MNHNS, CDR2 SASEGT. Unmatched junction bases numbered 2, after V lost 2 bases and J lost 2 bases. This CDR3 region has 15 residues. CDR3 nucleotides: TGTGCCAGCAGTGAATCGACAGGGGGCAATCAGCCCCAGCATTTT. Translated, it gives CASSESTGGNQPQHF.

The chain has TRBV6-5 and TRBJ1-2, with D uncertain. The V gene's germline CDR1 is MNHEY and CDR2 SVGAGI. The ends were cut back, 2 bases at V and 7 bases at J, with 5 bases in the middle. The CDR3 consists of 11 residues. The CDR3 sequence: CASSYGLGYTF. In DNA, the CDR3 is TGTGCCAGCAGTTACGGCCTTGGCTACACCTTC.

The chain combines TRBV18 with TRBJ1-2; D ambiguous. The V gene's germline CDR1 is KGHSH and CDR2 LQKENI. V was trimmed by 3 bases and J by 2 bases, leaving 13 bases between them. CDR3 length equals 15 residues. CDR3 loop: CASSPRPLNNYGYTF. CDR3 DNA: TGTGCCAGCTCACCCCGACCCTTGAACAACTATGGCTACACCTTC.

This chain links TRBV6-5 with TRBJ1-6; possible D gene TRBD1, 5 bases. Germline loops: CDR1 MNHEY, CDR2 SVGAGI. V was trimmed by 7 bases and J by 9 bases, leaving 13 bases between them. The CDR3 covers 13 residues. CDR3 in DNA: TGTGCCAGCAAGCAGGGTTGGAGTTCACCCCTCCACTTT. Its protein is CASKQGWSSPLHF.

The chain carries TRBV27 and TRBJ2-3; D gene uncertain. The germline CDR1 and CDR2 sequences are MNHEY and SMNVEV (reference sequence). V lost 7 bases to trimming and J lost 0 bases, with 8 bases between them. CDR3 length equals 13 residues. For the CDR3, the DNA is TGTGCCAGCAACGATCTCAGCACAGATACGCAGTATTTT. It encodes CASNDLSTDTQYF.

In DNA form, the CDR3 reads TGCAGTGCTAAGAGGGAGGGCCTTCACGAGCAGTACTTC. Translated, it gives CSAKREGLHEQYF. The V call is TRBV20-1, the J call TRBJ2-7; 7 nucleotides agree with TRBD2. The length of the CDR3 is 13 residues. CDR1 is DFQATT and CDR2 is SNEGSKA in the germline V gene (reference sequence). Unmatched junction bases numbered 8, after V lost 4 bases and J lost 5 bases.

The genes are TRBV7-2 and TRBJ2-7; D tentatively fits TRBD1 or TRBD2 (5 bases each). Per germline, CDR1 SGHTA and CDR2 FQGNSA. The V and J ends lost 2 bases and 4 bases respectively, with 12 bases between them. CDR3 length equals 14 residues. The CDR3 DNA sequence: TGTGCCAGCAGCTTACCATGGGACGGATACGAGCAGTACTTC. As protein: CASSLPWDGYEQYF.

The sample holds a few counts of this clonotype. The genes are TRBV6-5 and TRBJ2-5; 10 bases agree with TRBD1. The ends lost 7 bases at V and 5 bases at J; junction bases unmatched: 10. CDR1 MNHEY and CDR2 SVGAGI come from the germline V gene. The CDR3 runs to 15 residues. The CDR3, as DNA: TGTGCCAGCACCGAGGACAGGGGGTGGAGGGAGACCCAGTACTTC. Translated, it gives CASTEDRGWRETQYF.

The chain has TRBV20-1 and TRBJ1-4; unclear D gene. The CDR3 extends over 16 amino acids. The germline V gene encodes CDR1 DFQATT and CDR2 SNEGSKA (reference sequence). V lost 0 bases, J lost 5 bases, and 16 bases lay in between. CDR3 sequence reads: CSARDPYGPPNEKLFF. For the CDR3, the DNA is TGCAGTGCTAGAGATCCGTATGGCCCACCCAATGAAAAACTGTTTTTT.

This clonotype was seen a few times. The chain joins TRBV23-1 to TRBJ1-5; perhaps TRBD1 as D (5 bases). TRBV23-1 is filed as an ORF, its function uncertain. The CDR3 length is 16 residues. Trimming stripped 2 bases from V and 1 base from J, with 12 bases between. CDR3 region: CASSQALRGSNQPQHF. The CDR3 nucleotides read TGCGCCAGCAGTCAAGCCCTACGGGGGAGCAATCAGCCCCAGCATTTT.

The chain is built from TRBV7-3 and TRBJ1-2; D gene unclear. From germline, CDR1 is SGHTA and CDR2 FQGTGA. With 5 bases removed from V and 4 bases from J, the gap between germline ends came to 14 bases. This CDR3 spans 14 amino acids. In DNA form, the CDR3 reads TGTGCCAGCAGCGCGGACTCGACTGGCTATGGCTACACCTTC. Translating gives CASSADSTGYGYTF.

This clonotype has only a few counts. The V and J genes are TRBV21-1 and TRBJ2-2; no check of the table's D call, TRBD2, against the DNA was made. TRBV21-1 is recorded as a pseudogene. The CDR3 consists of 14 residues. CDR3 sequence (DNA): TGTGCCAGCAGCAAAGGCGTGGCGGGGGGGCCACTGTTTTTT. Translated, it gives CASSKGVAGGPLFF.

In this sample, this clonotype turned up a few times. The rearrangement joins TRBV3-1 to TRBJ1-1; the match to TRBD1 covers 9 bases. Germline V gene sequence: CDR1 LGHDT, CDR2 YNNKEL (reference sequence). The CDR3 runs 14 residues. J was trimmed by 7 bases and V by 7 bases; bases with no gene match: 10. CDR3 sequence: CASIRQGGKDEAFF. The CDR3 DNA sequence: TGTGCCAGCATTCGACAGGGGGGTAAGGATGAAGCTTTCTTT.